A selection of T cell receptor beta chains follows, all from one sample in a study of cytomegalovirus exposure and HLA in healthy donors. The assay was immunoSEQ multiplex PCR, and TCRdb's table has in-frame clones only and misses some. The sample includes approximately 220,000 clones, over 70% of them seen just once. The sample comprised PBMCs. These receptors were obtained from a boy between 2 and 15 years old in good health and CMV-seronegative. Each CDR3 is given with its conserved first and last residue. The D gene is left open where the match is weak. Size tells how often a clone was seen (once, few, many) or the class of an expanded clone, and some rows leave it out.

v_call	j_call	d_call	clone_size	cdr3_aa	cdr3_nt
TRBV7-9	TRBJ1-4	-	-	CASSPPGTREGKLFF	TGTGCCAGCAGCCCACCCGGGACAAGGGAGGGAAAACTGTTTTTT
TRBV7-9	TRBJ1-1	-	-	CASSLSGGRTEAFF	TGTGCCAGCAGCTTGAGCGGGGGACGAACTGAAGCTTTCTTT
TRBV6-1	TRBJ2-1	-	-	CASSELPGQTYNEQFF	TGTGCCAGCAGTGAACTCCCTGGACAGACCTACAATGAGCAGTTCTTC
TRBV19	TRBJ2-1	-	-	CASSARRVSYNEQFF	TGTGCCAGTAGTGCCCGGAGGGTCTCCTACAATGAGCAGTTCTTC
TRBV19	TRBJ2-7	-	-	CASRSTGGAHEQYF	TGTGCCAGTAGATCTACAGGGGGGGCTCACGAGCAGTACTTC
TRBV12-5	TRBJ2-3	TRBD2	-	CASGGTSGETDTQYF	TGTGCTAGTGGGGGGACTAGCGGGGAAACAGATACGCAGTATTTT
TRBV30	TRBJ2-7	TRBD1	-	CAWGDRGDYEQYF	TGTGCCTGGGGGGACAGGGGGGACTACGAGCAGTACTTC
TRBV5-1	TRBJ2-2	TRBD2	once	CASSLIAGEFSTGELFF	TGCGCCAGCAGCTTGATCGCGGGGGAATTTAGTACCGGGGAGCTGTTTTTT
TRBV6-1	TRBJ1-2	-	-	CASSEELDYGYTF	TGCGCCAGCAGTGAAGAATTAGACTATGGCTACACCTTC
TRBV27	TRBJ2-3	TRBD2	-	CASIYPTSGTDTQYF	TGTGCCAGCATCTACCCCACTAGCGGCACAGATACGCAGTATTTT
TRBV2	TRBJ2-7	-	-	CASSDWGLLEQYF	TGTGCCAGCAGTGATTGGGGCCTACTCGAGCAGTACTTC
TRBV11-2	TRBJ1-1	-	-	CASSLDTGLEAFF	TGTGCCAGCAGCTTAGATACAGGGTTGGAAGCTTTCTTT
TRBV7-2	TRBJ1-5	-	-	CASSAARGKQPQHF	TGTGCCAGCAGTGCGGCCAGGGGAAAGCAGCCCCAGCATTTT
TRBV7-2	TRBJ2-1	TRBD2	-	CASSLVSSGGQFF	TGTGCCAGCAGCTTAGTGTCCTCGGGGGGGCAGTTCTTC
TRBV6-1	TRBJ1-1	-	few	CASSDGRNTEAFF	TGTGCCAGCAGTGATGGGAGGAACACTGAAGCTTTCTTT
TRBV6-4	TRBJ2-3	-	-	CASSEGEATDTQYF	TGTGCCAGCAGCGAGGGAGAGGCCACAGATACGCAGTATTTT
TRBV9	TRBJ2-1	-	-	CASSVSGTGTYNEQFF	TGTGCCAGCAGCGTGTCCGGGACTGGAACCTACAATGAGCAGTTCTTC
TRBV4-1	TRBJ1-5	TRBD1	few	CASSLGTDNQPQHF	TGCGCCAGCAGCCTCGGGACAGACAATCAGCCCCAGCATTTT
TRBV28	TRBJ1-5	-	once	CASSFSAESNQPQHF	TGTGCCAGCAGTTTCTCGGCGGAGAGCAATCAGCCCCAGCATTTT
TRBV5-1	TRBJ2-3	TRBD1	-	CASSWDRGSTDTQYF	TGCGCCAGCAGCTGGGACAGGGGAAGCACAGATACGCAGTATTTT
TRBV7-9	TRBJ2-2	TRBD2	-	CASSFPSGGLNTGELFF	TGTGCCAGCAGCTTCCCTAGCGGGGGGCTGAACACCGGGGAGCTGTTTTTT
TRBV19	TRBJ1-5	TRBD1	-	CASSIGLQGVQPQHF	TGTGCCAGTAGTATAGGTTTACAGGGGGTTCAGCCCCAGCATTTT
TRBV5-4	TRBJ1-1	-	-	CASSLVGGPNTEAFF	TGTGCCAGCAGCTTGGTGGGGGGGCCGAACACTGAAGCTTTCTTT
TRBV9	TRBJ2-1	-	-	CASSVAPGGGAYNEQFF	TGTGCCAGCAGCGTAGCTCCCGGAGGGGGGGCTTACAATGAGCAGTTCTTC
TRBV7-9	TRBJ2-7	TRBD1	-	CASSPMTGGEQYF	TGTGCCAGCAGCCCCATGACAGGGGGCGAGCAGTACTTC
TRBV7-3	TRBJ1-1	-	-	CASSLTGRGYGTEAFF	TGTGCCAGCAGCTTAACGGGGAGAGGCTACGGCACTGAAGCTTTCTTT
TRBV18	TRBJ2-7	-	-	CASSPPGSSYEQYF	TGTGCCAGCTCACCACCAGGGAGCTCCTACGAGCAGTACTTC
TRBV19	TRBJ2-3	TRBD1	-	CASSLGQGHTDTQYF	TGTGCCAGTAGTCTGGGACAGGGCCACACAGATACGCAGTATTTT
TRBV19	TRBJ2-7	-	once	CASSNGHRAYEQYF	TGTGCCAGTAGTAATGGACATCGAGCCTACGAGCAGTACTTC